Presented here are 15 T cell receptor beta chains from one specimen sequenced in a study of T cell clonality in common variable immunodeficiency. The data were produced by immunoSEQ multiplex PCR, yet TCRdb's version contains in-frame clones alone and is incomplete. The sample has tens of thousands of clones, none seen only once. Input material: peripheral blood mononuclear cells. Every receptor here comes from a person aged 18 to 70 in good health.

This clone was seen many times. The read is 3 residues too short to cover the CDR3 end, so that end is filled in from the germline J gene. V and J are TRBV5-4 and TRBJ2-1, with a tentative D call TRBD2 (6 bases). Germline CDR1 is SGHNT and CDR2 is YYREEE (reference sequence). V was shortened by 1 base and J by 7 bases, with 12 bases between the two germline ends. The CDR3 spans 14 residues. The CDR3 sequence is CASSLTAGLNEQFF. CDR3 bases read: TGTGCCAGCAGCTTGACGGCGGGACTGAATGAG. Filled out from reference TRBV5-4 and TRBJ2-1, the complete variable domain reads ETGVTQSPTHLIKTRGQQVTLRCSSQSGHNTVSWYQQALGQGPQFIFQYYREEENGRGNFPPRFSGLQFPNYSSELNVNALELDDSALYLCASSLTAGLNEQFFGPGTRLTVL.

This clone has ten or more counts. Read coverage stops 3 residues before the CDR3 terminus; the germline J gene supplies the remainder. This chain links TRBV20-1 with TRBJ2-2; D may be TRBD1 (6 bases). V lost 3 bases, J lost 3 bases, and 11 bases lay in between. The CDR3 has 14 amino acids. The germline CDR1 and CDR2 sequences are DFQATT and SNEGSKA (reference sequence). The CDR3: CSASPGDYTGELFF. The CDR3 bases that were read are TGCAGTGCTAGTCCAGGGGATTACACCGGGGAG.

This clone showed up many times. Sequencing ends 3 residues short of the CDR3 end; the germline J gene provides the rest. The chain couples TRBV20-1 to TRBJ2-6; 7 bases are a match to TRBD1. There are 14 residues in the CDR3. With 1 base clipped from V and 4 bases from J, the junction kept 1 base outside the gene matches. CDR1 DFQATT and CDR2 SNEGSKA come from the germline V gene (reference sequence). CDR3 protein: CSARGTGGANVLTF. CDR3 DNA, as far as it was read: TGCAGTGCTAGAGGGACAGGCGGGGCCAACGTC.

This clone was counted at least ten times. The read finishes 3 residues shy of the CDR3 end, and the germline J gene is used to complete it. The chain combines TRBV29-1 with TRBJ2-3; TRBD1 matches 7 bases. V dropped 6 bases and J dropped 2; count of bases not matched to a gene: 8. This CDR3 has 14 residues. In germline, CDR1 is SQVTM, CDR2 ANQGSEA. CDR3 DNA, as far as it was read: TGCAGCGTCCTAGGGACAGTCCACACAGATACG. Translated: CSVLGTVHTDT. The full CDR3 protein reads CSVLGTVHTDTQYF.

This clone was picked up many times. CDR3 DNA (partial): TGTGCCAGCAGTGAAGCGCGAGGGGGC. Its translation: CASSEARGG. The CDR3 as a whole reads CASSEARGGYTF. The chain has TRBV6-1 and TRBJ1-2; D is undetermined. The read gets to within 3 residues of the CDR3 end, and the germline J gene fills in the rest. This CDR3 has 12 amino acids. Germline CDR1 reads MNHNS; CDR2 reads SASEGT.

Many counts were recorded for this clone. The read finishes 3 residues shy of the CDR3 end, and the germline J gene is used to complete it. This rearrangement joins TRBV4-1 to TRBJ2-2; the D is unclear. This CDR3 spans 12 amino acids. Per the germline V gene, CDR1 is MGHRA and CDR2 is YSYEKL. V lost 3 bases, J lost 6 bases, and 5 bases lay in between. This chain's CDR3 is CASSHRSGELFF. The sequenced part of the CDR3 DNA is TGCGCCAGCAGCCACAGGTCCGGGGAG.

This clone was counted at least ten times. CDR3 DNA, as far as it was read: TGTGCCAGCAGTTCCCTCATCCGGGACAGGGCCGGCGAG. This sequence encodes CASSSLIRDRAGE. The full CDR3 protein reads CASSSLIRDRAGEQYF. V gene TRBV28 combines with J gene TRBJ2-7; TRBD1 matches at 9 bases. The CDR3 extends 3 residues past the end of the read, so its final part is completed from the germline J gene. Trimming at V came to 4 bases and at J to 6 bases, leaving 13 bases not matched to a gene. The germline V gene encodes CDR1 MDHEN and CDR2 SYDVKM. The CDR3 consists of 16 residues.

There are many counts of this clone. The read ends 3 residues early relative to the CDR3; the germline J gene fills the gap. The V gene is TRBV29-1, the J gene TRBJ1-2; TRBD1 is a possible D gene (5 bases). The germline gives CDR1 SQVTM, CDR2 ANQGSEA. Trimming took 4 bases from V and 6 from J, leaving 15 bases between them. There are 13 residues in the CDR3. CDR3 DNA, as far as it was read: TGCAGCGTTGCGACCTCCGCAGGGAATGGC. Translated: CSVATSAGNG. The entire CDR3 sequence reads CSVATSAGNGYTF. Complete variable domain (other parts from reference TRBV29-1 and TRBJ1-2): SAVISQKPSRDICQRGTSLTIQCQVDSQVTMMFWYRQQPGQSLTLIATANQGSEATYESGFVIDKFPISRPNLTFSTLTVSNMSPEDSSIYLCSVATSAGNGYTFGSGTRLTVV.

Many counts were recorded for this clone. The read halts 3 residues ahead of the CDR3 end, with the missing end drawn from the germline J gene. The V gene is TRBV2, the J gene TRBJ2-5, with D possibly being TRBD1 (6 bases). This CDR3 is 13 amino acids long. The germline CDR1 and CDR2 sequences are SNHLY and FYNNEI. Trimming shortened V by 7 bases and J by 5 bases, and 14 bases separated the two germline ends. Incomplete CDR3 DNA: TGTGCCAGCATGCAGGGGCCCCTGGAGACC. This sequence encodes CASMQGPLET. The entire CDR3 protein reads CASMQGPLETQYF.

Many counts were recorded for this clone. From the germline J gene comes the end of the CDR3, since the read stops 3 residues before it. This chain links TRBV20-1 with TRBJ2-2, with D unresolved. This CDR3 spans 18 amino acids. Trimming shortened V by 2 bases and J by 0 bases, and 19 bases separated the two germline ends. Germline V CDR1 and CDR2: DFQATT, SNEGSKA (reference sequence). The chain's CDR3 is CSARPLTLPFANTGELFF. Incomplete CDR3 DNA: TGCAGTGCTAGACCCCTGACTCTGCCTTTCGCGAACACCGGGGAG.

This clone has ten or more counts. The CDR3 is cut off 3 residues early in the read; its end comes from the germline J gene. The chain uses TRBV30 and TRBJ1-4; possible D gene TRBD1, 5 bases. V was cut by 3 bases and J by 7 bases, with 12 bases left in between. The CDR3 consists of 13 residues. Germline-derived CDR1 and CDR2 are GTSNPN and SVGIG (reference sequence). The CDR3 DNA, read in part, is TGTGCCTGGAGGGGGCCGCCGGGTGAAAAA. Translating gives CAWRGPPGEK. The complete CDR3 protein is CAWRGPPGEKLFF. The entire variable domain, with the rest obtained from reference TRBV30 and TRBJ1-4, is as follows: SQTIHQWPATLVQPVGSPLSLECTVEGTSNPNLYWYRQAAGRGLQLLFYSVGIGQISSEVPQNLSASRPQDRQFILSSKKLLLSDSGFYLCAWRGPPGEKLFFGSGTQLSVL.

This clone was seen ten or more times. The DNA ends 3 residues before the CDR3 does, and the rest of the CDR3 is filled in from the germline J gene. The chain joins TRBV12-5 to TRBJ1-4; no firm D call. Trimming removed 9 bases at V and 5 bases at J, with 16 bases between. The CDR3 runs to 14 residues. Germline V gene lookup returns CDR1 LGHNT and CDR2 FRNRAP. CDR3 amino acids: CASRTALGNEKLFF. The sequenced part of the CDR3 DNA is TGTGCTAGCCGCACCGCGTTAGGGAATGAAAAA.

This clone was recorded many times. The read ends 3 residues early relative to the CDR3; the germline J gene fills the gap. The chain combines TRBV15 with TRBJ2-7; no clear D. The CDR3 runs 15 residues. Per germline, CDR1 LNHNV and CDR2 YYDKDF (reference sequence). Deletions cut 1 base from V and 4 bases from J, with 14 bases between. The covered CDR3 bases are TGTGCCACCAGCAGAGTAGCTGTCGGCAGTTACGAG. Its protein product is CATSRVAVGSYE. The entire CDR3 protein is CATSRVAVGSYEQYF.

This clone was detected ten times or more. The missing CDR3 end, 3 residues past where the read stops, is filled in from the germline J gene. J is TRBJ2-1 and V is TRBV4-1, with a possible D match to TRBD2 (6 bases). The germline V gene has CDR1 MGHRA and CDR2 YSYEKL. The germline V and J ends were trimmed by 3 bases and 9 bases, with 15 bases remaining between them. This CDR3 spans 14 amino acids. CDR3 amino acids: CASSQPTRRGEQFF. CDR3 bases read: TGCGCCAGCAGCCAGCCGACTAGACGGGGTGAG.

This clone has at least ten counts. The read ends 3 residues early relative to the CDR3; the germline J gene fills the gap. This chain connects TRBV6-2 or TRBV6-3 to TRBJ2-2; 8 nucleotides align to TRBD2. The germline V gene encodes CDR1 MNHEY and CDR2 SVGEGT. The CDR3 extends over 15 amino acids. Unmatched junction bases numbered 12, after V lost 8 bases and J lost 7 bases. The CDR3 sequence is CASRDSGISIGELFF. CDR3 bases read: TGTGCCAGCCGCGATAGCGGGATATCGATCGGGGAG.